This T cell receptor beta chain was sequenced in a study of T-cell memory formation after mild COVID-19. Study-level findings and limits: For contracting clones, CD4+ ones sat mainly in CM and EM, CD8+ in EMRA.

TCRdb processed the 5' RACE reads anew with MiXCR; each CDR3 protein has one entry. Of fewer than 450,000 distinct CDR3 sequences detected, 20% to 25% appear once; the ten largest clones hold about 12%. The CDR3 has 14 amino acids. V lost 9 bases to trimming and J lost 2 bases, with 16 bases between them. Germline values: CDR1 SSHAT, CDR2 FNYEAQ (reference sequence). As regards this clonotype: Its antigen is as yet unknown.

Sequences were obtained from PBMCs or a T cell subset sorted from them (not recorded which). The rearrangement uses TRBV7-7 and TRBJ2-5, with D uncertain. This TCR was recovered from an adult woman who had mild COVID-19 (a few samples of this study predate the infection). Cell type and time point are not known. CDR3 bases: TGTGCCAGTCTTACCGGCCGGATTCAAGAGACCCAGTACTTC. This gives the protein CASLTGRIQETQYF.